The subject of this entry is one T cell receptor beta chain. What it binds is unknown. J lost 5 bases, V lost 0 bases, and 7 bases had no gene match. The CDR3 spans 17 residues. Germline V gene data show CDR1 as SGHRS and CDR2 as YFSETQ. Prepared libraries of TCR beta cDNA carried unique molecular identifiers. TCRdb reprocessed the PCR reads with MiXCR, giving one entry per CDR3 protein. Altogether 650,000 to 900,000 distinct CDR3 sequences are present, around 42% being singletons, with the ten largest covering 4% to 5%. These data come from a study of post-analysis software for immune sequencing data. General observations from the study: Controls had lower frequencies than patients of five or six TRBV segments, which included TRBV5-6, TRBV5-1 and TRBV20-1.

The TCR sequence derives from a girl under 18 with multiple sclerosis. The chain uses TRBV5-1 and TRBJ2-5; 13 bases agree with TRBD2. The sample taken for sequencing was blood. The CDR3 DNA reads TGCGCCAGCAGCTTGGGGACTAGCGGGAGTGCTATCGAGACCCAGTACTTC. It encodes CASSLGTSGSAIETQYF. The variable domain in full, completed from reference TRBV5-1 and TRBJ2-5, reads KAGVTQTPRYLIKTRGQQVTLSCSPISGHRSVSWYQQTPGQGLQFLFEYFSETQRNKGNFPGRFSGRQFSNSRSEMNVSTLELGDSALYLCASSLGTSGSAIETQYFGPGTRLLVL.